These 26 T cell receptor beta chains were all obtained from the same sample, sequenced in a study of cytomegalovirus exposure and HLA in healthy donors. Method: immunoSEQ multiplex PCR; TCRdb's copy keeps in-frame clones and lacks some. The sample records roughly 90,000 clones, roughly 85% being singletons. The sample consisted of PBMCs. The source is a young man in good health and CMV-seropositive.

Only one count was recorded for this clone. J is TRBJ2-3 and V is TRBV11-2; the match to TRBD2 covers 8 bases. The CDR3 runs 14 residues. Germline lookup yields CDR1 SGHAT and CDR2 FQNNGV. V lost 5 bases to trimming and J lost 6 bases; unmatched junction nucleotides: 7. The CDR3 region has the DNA TGTGCCAGCAGCCCTGGACTAGCCCAGGATACGCAGTATTTT. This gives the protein CASSPGLAQDTQYF.

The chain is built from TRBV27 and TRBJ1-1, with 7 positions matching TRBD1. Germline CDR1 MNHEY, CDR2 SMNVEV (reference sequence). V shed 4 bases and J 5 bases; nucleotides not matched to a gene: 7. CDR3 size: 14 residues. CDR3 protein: CASSSRGGRTEAFF. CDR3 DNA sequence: TGTGCCAGCAGTTCGAGAGGGGGCAGGACTGAAGCTTTCTTT.

CDR3 nucleotides: TGTGCCAGCAGCCCCCTCTTCCCCGCTAACTATGGCTACACCTTC. Its protein product is CASSPLFPANYGYTF. The V and J genes are TRBV28 and TRBJ1-2; no reliable D call. Germline CDR1 reads MDHEN; CDR2 reads SYDVKM. The CDR3 spans 15 residues. V shed 6 bases and J shed 0 bases, with 14 bases lying between them.

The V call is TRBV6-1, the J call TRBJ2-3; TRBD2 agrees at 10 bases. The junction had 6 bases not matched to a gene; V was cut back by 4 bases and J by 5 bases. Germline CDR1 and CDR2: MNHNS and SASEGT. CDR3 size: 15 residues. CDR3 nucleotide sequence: TGTGCCAGCAGTGCTCTAGCGGGAGTTAGAGATACGCAGTATTTT. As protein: CASSALAGVRDTQYF.

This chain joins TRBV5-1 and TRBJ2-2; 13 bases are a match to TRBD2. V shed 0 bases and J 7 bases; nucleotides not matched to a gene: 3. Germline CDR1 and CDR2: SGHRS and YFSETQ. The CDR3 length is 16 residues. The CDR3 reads CASSLGLAGGFGELFF. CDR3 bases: TGCGCCAGCAGCTTGGGACTAGCGGGAGGTTTCGGGGAGCTGTTTTTT.

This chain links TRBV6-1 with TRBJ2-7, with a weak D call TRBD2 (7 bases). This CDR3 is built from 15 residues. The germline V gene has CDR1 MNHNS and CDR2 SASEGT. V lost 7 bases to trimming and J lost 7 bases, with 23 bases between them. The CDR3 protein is CASKAGAAFLGEQYF. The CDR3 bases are TGTGCCAGCAAGGCGGGGGCCGCTTTTTTGGGGGAGCAGTACTTC.

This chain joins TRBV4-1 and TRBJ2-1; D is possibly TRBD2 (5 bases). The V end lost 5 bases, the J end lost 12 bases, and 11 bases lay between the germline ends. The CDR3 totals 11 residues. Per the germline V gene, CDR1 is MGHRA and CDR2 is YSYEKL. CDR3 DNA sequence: TGCGCCAGCAGCAACGGACTTTTGCAGTTCTTC. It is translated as CASSNGLLQFF.

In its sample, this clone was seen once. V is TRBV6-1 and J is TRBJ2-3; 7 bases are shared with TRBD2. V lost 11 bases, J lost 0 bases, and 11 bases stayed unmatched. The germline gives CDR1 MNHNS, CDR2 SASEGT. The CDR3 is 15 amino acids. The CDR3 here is CALGRESLSTDTQYF. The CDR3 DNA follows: TGTGCCTTAGGGCGGGAGAGTTTAAGCACAGATACGCAGTATTTT.

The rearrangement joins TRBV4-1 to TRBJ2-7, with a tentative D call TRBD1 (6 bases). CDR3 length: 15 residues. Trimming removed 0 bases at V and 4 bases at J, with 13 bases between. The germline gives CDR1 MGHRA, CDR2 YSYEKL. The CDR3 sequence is CASSQDQGLAYEQYF. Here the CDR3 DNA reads TGCGCCAGCAGCCAAGATCAGGGGCTGGCATACGAGCAGTACTTC.

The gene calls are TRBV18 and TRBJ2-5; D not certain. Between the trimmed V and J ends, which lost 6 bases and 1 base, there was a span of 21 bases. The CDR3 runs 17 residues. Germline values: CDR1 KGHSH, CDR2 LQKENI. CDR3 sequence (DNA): TGTGCCAGCTCCCTTCTAGTAAGCAGCCTAATCCAAGAGACCCAGTACTTC. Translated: CASSLLVSSLIQETQYF. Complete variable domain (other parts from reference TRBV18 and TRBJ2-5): NAGVMQNPRHLVRRRGQEARLRCSPMKGHSHVYWYRQLPEEGLKFMVYLQKENIIDESGMPKERFSAEFPKEGPSILRIQQVVRGDSAAYFCASSLLVSSLIQETQYFGPGTRLLVL.

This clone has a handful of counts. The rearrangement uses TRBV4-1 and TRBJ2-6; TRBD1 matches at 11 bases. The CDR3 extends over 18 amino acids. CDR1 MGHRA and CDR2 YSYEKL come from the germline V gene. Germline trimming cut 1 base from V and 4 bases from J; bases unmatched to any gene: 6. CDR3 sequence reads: CASSQAGTGGMGANVLTF. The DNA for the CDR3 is TGCGCCAGCAGCCAAGCTGGGACAGGGGGTATGGGGGCCAACGTCCTGACTTTC.

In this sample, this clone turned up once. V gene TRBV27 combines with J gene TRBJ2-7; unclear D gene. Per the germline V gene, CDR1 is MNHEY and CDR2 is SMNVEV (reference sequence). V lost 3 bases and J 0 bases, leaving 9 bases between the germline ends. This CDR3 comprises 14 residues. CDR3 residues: CASSFRGPSYEQYF. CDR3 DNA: TGTGCCAGCAGTTTTCGCGGTCCCTCCTACGAGCAGTACTTC.

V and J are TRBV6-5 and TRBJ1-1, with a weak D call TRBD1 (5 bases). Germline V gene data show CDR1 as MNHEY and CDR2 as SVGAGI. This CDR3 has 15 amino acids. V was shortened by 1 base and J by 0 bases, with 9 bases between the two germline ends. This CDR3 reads CASSYLGRVNTEAFF. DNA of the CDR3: TGTGCCAGCAGTTACTTGGGCAGGGTGAACACTGAAGCTTTCTTT.

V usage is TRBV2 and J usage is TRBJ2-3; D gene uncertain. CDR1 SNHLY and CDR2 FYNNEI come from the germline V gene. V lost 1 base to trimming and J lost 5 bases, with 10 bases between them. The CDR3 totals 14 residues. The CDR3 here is CASSEGFLGDTQYF. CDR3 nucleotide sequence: TGTGCCAGCAGTGAAGGGTTTCTCGGAGATACGCAGTATTTT. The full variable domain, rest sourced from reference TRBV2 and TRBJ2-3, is EPEVTQTPSHQVTQMGQEVILRCVPISNHLYFYWYRQILGQKVEFLVSFYNNEISEKSEIFDDQFSVERPDGSNFTLKIRSTKLEDSAMYFCASSEGFLGDTQYFGPGTRLTVL.

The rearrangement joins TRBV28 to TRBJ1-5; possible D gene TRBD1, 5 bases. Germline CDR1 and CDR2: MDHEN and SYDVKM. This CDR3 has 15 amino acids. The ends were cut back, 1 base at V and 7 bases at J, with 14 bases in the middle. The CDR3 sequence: CASSLSRRGNQPQHF. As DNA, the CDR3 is TGTGCCAGCAGTTTATCCCGCCGGGGGAACCAGCCCCAGCATTTT.

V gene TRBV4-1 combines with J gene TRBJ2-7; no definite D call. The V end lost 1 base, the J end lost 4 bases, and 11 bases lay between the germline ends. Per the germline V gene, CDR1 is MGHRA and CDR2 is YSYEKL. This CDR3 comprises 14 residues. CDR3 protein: CASSQVGNRYEQYF. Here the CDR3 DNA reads TGCGCCAGCAGCCAAGTGGGCAACCGATACGAGCAGTACTTC.

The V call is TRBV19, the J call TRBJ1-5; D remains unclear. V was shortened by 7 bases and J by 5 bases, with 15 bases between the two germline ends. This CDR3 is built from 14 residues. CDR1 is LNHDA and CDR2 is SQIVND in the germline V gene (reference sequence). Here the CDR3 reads CASKVSMGYQPQHF. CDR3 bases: TGTGCCAGTAAGGTATCGATGGGCTATCAGCCCCAGCATTTT.

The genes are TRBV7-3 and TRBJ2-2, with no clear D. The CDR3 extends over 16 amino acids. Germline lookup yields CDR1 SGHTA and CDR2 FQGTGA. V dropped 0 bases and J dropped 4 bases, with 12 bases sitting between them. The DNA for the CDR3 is TGTGCCAGCAGCTTAACTAGCCTTGCGTCCACCGGGGAGCTGTTTTTT. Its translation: CASSLTSLASTGELFF.

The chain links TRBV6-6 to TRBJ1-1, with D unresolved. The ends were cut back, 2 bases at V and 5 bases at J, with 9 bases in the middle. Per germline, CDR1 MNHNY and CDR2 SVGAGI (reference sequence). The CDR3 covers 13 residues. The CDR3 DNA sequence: TGTGCCAGCAGTTACGTACGGGGAACTGAAGCTTTCTTT. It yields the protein CASSYVRGTEAFF.

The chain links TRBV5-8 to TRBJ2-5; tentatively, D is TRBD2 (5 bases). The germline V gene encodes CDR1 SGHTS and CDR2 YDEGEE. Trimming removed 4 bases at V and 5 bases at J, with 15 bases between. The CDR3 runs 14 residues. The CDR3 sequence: CASSQGISGETQYF. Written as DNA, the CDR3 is TGTGCCAGCAGCCAAGGGATATCGGGGGAGACCCAGTACTTC.

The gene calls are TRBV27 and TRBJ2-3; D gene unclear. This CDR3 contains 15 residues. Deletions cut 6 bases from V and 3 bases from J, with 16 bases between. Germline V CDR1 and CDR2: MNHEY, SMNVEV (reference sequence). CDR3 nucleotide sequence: TGTGCCAGCAGCCCAGCGTCGCTCCCAACAGATACGCAGTATTTT. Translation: CASSPASLPTDTQYF.

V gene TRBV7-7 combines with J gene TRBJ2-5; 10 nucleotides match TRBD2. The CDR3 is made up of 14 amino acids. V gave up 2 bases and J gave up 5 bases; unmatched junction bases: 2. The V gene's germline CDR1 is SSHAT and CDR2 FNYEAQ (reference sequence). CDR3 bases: TGTGCCAGCAGCTTAACAGCGGGAGGGGAGACCCAGTACTTC. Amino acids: CASSLTAGGETQYF.

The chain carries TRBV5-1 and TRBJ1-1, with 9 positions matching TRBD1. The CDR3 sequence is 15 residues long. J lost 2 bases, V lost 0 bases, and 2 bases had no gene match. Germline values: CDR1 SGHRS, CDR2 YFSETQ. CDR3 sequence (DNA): TGCGCCAGCAGCTTGGGACAGGGGGATAACACTGAAGCTTTCTTT. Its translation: CASSLGQGDNTEAFF.

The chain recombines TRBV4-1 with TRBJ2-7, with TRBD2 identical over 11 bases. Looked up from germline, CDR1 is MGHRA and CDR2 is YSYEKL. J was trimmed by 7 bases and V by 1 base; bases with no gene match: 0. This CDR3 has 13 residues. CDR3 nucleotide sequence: TGCGCCAGCAGCCAAGGACTAGCGGGGGAGCAGTACGTC. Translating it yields CASSQGLAGEQYV.

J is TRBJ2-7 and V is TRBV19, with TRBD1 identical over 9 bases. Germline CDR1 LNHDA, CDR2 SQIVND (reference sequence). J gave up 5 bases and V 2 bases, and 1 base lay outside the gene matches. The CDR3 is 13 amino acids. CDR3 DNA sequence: TGTGCCAGTAGTATAACAGGGGGCCACGAGCAGTACTTC. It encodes CASSITGGHEQYF.

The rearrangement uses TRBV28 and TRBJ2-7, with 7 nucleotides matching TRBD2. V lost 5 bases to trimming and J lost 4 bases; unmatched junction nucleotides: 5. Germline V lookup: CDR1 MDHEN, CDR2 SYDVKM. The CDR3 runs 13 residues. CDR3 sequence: CASSRPSGYEQYF. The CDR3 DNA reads TGTGCCAGCAGTCGACCTAGCGGTTACGAGCAGTACTTC.